The 9 T cell receptor beta chains below all came from one sample that was sequenced in a study of T-cell memory formation after mild COVID-19. TCRdb re-called the 5' RACE reads with MiXCR, one entry per CDR3 protein. The sample shows fewer than 500,000 distinct CDR3 sequences, around a quarter of them seen only once. The sample taken for sequencing was PBMCs or a T cell subset sorted from them (not recorded which). The receptors derive from an adult woman who had mild COVID-19 (a few samples of this study predate the infection). Cell type and time point are not known.

This clonotype was recorded only once. This chain connects TRBV13 to TRBJ1-4; possibly TRBD1 for D (6 bases). Germline V gene sequence: CDR1 PRHDT, CDR2 FYEKMQ (reference sequence). The CDR3 has 17 amino acids. The V end was cut by 5 bases, the J end by 7 bases, with 23 bases between. CDR3 sequence (DNA): TGTGCCAGCAGCCAAAGATTTGGACAGCTCGGGACTGAAAAACTGTTTTTT. Translation: CASSQRFGQLGTEKLFF.

The rearrangement uses TRBV6-1 and TRBJ1-1, with a possible D match to TRBD1 (6 bases). The CDR3 length is 10 residues. The germline CDR1 and CDR2 sequences are MNHNS and SASEGT. Trimming cost V 11 bases and J 8 bases, with 12 bases left between them. The CDR3 sequence is CAGGRAEAFF. Written as DNA, the CDR3 is TGTGCCGGGGGCAGGGCGGAAGCTTTCTTT.

This sequence joins TRBV6-2 or TRBV6-3 and TRBJ1-5; 7 bases are a match to TRBD1. The V and J ends lost 3 bases and 2 bases, in that order; junction bases with no gene match: 4. Germline CDR1 is MNHEY and CDR2 is SVGEGT. This CDR3 comprises 15 residues. CDR3 loop: CASSYRQGGNQPQHF. CDR3 nucleotide sequence: TGTGCCAGCAGTTATCGACAGGGCGGCAATCAGCCCCAGCATTTT.

The chain joins TRBV3-1 to TRBJ2-4; no reliable D call. V was pared by 0 bases and J by 8 bases, with 8 bases between. The CDR3 extends over 13 amino acids. CDR1 and CDR2 from the germline V gene are LGHDT and YNNKEL (reference sequence). Here the CDR3 DNA reads TGTGCCAGCAGCCAAGATAAAAGCTACATTCAGTACTTC. Encoded protein: CASSQDKSYIQYF.

This clonotype was counted only a few times. V usage is TRBV18 and J usage is TRBJ1-1; D not certain. The CDR3 extends over 14 amino acids. Per germline, CDR1 KGHSH and CDR2 LQKENI. The ends were cut back, 0 bases at V and 4 bases at J, with 9 bases in the middle. CDR3 coding DNA: TGTGCCAGCTCACCACCGCCAGCCGGCACTGAAGCTTTCTTT. It translates to CASSPPPAGTEAFF.

This clonotype has only a few counts. The CDR3 bases are TGTGCCAGCTCACCACCCGCAGGGCGGGGGCACACTGAAGCTTTCTTT. Translated, it gives CASSPPAGRGHTEAFF. This chain joins TRBV18 and TRBJ1-1; a possible D gene is TRBD1 (6 bases). Trimming removed 0 bases at V and 3 bases at J, with 14 bases between. The length of the CDR3 is 16 residues. From germline, CDR1 is KGHSH and CDR2 LQKENI.

V and J are TRBV27 and TRBJ2-7, with 9 bases identical to TRBD1. Germline CDR1 is MNHEY and CDR2 is SMNVEV (reference sequence). V dropped 2 bases and J dropped 2; count of bases not matched to a gene: 4. CDR3 length: 15 amino acids. The CDR3 spells CASSLTGTGPYEQYF. The CDR3 DNA is TGTGCCAGCAGTTTAACCGGGACAGGGCCCTACGAGCAGTACTTC.

There are a few counts of this clonotype. The chain couples TRBV6-6 to TRBJ1-5; D ambiguous. CDR3 length: 13 amino acids. Trimming removed 7 bases at V and 2 bases at J, with 9 bases between. Germline-derived CDR1 and CDR2 are MNHNY and SVGAGI (reference sequence). The DNA for the CDR3 is TGTGCCAGCAAGGGTTTCGGCAATCAGCCCCAGCATTTT. Amino acids: CASKGFGNQPQHF.

The V and J genes are TRBV24-1 and TRBJ2-1; 7 nucleotides align to TRBD1. The CDR3 totals 14 residues. Trimming took 5 bases from V and 4 from J; bases not matched to a gene: 4. Germline V gives CDR1 KGHDR, CDR2 SFDVKD. This CDR3 reads CATSGGTVYNEQFF. Here the CDR3 DNA reads TGTGCCACCAGTGGAGGGACAGTTTACAATGAGCAGTTCTTC.